This T cell receptor beta chain was recorded in a study of control samples from healthy donors and cancer patients. Generated by immunoSEQ multiplex PCR, the TCRdb table keeps only in-frame clones and is missing some. The table has roughly 200,000 clones, around 93% seen once. This CDR3 comprises 13 residues. Germline-derived CDR1 and CDR2 are SEHNR and FQNEAQ (reference sequence). This receptor was identified in a man aged 18 to 30 in good health. The chain recombines TRBV7-9 with TRBJ1-2, with TRBD1 identical over 8 bases. Sequenced material: blood. CDR3 sequence: CAELRQGNYGYTF. DNA for the CDR3: TGTGCAGAACTGAGACAGGGGAACTATGGCTACACCTTC.